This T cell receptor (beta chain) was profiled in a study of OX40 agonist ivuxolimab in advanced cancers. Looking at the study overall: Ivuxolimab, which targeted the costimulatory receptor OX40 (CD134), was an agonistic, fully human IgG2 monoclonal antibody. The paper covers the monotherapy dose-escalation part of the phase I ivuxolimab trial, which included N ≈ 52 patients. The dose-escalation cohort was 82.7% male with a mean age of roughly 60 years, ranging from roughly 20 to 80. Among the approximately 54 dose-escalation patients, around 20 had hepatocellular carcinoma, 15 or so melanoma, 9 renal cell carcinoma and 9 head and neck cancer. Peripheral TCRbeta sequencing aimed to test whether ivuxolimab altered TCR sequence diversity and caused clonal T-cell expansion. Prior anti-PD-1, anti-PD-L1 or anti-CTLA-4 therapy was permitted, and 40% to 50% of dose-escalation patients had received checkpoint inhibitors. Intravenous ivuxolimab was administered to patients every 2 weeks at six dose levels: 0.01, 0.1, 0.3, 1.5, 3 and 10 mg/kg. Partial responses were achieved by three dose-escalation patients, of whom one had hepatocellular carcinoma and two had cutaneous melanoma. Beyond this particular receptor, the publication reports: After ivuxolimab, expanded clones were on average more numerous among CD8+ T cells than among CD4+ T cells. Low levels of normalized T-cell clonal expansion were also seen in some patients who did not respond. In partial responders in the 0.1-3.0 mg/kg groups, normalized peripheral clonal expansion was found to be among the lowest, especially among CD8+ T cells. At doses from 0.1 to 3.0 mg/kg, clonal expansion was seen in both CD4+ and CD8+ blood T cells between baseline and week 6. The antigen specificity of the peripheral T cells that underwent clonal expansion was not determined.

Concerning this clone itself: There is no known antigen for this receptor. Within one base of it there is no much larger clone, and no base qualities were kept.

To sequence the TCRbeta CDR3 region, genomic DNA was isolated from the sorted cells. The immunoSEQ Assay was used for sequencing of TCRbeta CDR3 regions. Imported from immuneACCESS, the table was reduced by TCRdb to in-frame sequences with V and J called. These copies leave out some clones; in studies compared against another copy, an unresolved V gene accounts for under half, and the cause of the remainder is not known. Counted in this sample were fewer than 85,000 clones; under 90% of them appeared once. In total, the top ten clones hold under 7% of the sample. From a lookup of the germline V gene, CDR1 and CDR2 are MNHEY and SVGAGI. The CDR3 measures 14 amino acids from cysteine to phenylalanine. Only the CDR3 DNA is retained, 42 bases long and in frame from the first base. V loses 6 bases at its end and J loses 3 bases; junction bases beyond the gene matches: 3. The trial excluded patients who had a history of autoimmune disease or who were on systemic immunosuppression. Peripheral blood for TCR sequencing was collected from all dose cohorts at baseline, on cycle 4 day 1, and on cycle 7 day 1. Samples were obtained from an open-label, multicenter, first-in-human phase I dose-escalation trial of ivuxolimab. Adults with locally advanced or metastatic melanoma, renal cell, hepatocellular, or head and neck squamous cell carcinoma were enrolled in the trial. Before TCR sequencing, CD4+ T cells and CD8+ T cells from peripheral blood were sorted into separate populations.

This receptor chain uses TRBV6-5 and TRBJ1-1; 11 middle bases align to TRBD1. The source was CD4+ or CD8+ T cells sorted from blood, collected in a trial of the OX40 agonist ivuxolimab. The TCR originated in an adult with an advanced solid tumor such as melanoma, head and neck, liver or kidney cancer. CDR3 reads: CASSGQGAYTEAFF. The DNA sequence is TGTGCCAGCAGCGGACAGGGGGCTTACACTGAAGCTTTCTTT.